The entry that follows covers one TCR beta chain sequence. Its antigen has not been determined. No base qualities exist here, and no much larger clone lies one base off it. The data derive from a study of blood T cell repertoires in COVID-19 (TCRdb year 2020). For the wider study: Samples from collaborators originated in the United States, Italy and Spain and spanned both the acute and convalescent phases of COVID-19. The material from the prospective study consisted of cDNA or gDNA derived from T cells, B-cell-depleted T cells, or PBMCs. The dataset comprised deeply sampled blood TCRbeta repertoires from subjects exposed to, actively infected with, or recovered from COVID-19. The repertoires were made available in a free public database intended to serve as a resource for research on the immune response to SARS-CoV-2. The samples were drawn from the first 160 participants of the ongoing ImmuneRACE study and from over a thousand subjects provided by 6 global collaborators. Sample metadata almost always included a de-identified subject ID, COVID-19 status, age in years and sex. Where available, HLA class I and class II types were taken from metadata supplied by the sample provider and were not determined by assay-based typing.

The CDR3 holds 11 amino acids from the cysteine to the phenylalanine. The sequence is cut down to CDR3 DNA, 33 bases in frame from base 1. The germline V end is reduced by 7 bases and the J end by 7 bases; junction bases left unmatched: 5. In the germline V gene, CDR1 corresponds to SQVTM and CDR2 to ANQGSEA. What the study reported, not specific to this receptor: Clinical and demographic metadata were provided uncurated, with the amount varying by source and participant.

TCRbeta CDR3 regions were amplified from genomic DNA using the immunoSEQ Assay, a bias-controlled multiplex PCR. On the authors' methods: The number of nucleated cells in each sample was estimated from the amplification of reference gene primers within the assay. To quantify the absolute abundance of each unique TCRbeta CDR3 rearrangement, sequence reads were collapsed and filtered. For each sample, productive Simpson clonality was calculated as the square root of Simpson's diversity index over productive rearrangements. Held by TCRdb, this immuneACCESS table contains in-frame sequences only and omits some clones. Under half of the omission traces to an unresolved V gene where checked; the cause of the rest is unknown. The D gene and trimming were derived from the DNA, and the V and J assignments and clone size from that table. In all, the sample holds fewer than 120,000 clones, and approximately 68% of those were seen once. The top ten clones comprise around 7.3% of the sample.

Each collaborating institution followed its own protocols to collect whole blood in K2EDTA tubes. Collaborator samples were shipped for TCRbeta analysis as frozen whole blood, isolated PBMCs, or DNA extracted from either sample type. Sequenced input: peripheral blood. The rearrangement combines TRBV29-1 with TRBJ2-7; 9 central bases correspond to TRBD2. The TCR sequence derives from a woman between 55 and 75 years old with acute or convalescent COVID-19. CDR3 loop: CSASGVGEQYF. The nucleotide sequence is TGCAGCGCTAGCGGGGTTGGGGAGCAGTACTTC.